Following are 29 T cell receptor beta chains from one sample sequenced in a study of beta chain features in type 1 diabetes. cDNA synthesis used the whole RNA isolate, giving expressed TCRB sequences. Generated by immunoSEQ multiplex PCR, the TCRdb table keeps only in-frame clones and is missing some. This sample has fewer than 350,000 clones; around a fifth occur once, and the top ten carry around 0.044%. Sequenced input: naive CD4+ T cells from blood. All receptors come from a woman aged 18 to 35 in good health.

Remarks on this clone: This sample also contains other DNA sequences that code for the same CDR3. The V call is TRBV5-1, the J call TRBJ1-2, with D possibly being TRBD1 (5 bases). This CDR3 has 14 residues. V shed 0 bases and J shed 2 bases, with 8 bases lying between them. The V gene's germline CDR1 is SGHRS and CDR2 YFSETQ. The CDR3 DNA reads as TGCGCCAGCAGCTTGGTTACAGGCAACTATGGCTACACCTTC. Translation: CASSLVTGNYGYTF.

There are a few counts of this clone. This rearrangement joins TRBV11-1 to TRBJ2-7; possibly TRBD2 for D (6 bases). The V end was cut by 4 bases, the J end by 5 bases, with 18 bases between. Germline CDR1 is SGHAT and CDR2 is FQDESV (reference sequence). CDR3 size: 15 residues. The CDR3 bases are TGTGCCAGCAGCTCGACTAGTCGACTTGGGAACGAGCAGTACTTC. Translation: CASSSTSRLGNEQYF.

The CDR3 region is CASSGPGTGDSLQYF. The CDR3 nucleotides are TGTGCCAGCAGTGGACCCGGGACAGGGGACAGTCTCCAGTACTTC. J is TRBJ2-4 and V is TRBV6-6, with 10 bases fitting TRBD1. With 5 bases clipped from V and 13 bases from J, the junction kept 14 bases outside the gene matches. Per germline, CDR1 MNHNY and CDR2 SVGAGI (reference sequence). The CDR3 covers 15 residues.

This clone was seen a handful of times. The chain recombines TRBV30 with TRBJ1-5; the D is unclear. Trimming removed 1 base from V and 6 bases from J, with 13 bases in between. The CDR3 loop spans 14 amino acids. Germline V CDR1 and CDR2: GTSNPN, SVGIG (reference sequence). This CDR3 reads CAWSGSGASQPQHF. In nucleotides, the CDR3 is TGTGCCTGGAGTGGGAGCGGAGCTTCTCAGCCCCAGCATTTT.

The chain carries TRBV7-2 and TRBJ1-3; D possibly corresponds to TRBD1 (5 bases). The V gene's germline CDR1 is SGHTA and CDR2 FQGNSA. This CDR3 comprises 13 residues. Trimming took off 8 bases at V and 2 bases at J, with 10 bases between the two ends. The CDR3 region has the DNA TGTGCCAGCTTTGACAGTCCTGGAAACACCATATATTTT. Translating it yields CASFDSPGNTIYF.

This clone was counted between two and nine times. This chain connects TRBV7-2 to TRBJ2-1; TRBD2 might be the D (6 bases). This CDR3 is built from 18 residues. Trimming removed 5 bases from V and 8 bases from J, with 28 bases in between. Germline loops: CDR1 SGHTA, CDR2 FQGNSA. The CDR3 here is CASSGFGGASRRWDEQFF. The CDR3 DNA reads TGTGCCAGCAGCGGCTTCGGCGGGGCTTCAAGAAGGTGGGATGAGCAGTTCTTC.

This chain connects TRBV19 to TRBJ2-1, with 14 positions matching TRBD2. This CDR3 comprises 14 residues. CDR1 LNHDA and CDR2 SQIVND come from the germline V gene (reference sequence). The V segment lost 6 bases and the J segment 9 bases; nucleotides outside the gene matches: 4. The chain's CDR3 is CASSRTSGRSEQFF. In DNA, the CDR3 is TGTGCCAGTAGCAGGACTAGCGGGAGGAGTGAGCAGTTCTTC.

A few counts support this clone. This chain joins TRBV9 and TRBJ2-1; tentative D call: TRBD1 (6 bases). The germline CDR1 and CDR2 sequences are SGDLS and YYNGEE. V dropped 2 bases and J dropped 5 bases, with 11 bases sitting between them. This CDR3 is 14 amino acids long. DNA for the CDR3: TGTGCCAGCAGCGTGGGGGCACAGGACAATGAGCAGTTCTTC. This translates into CASSVGAQDNEQFF.

The J gene is TRBJ2-2, the V gene TRBV29-1; 7 bases map to TRBD1. The CDR3 consists of 14 residues. V trimming: 7 bases; J trimming: 7 bases; junction bases outside the gene matches: 12. Germline lookup yields CDR1 SQVTM and CDR2 ANQGSEA. The CDR3 loop reads CSGGRGRVGGELFF. CDR3 DNA: TGCAGCGGGGGAAGGGGGCGCGTGGGCGGGGAGCTGTTTTTT.

The rearrangement joins TRBV4-3 to TRBJ2-7, with a possible D match to TRBD1 (6 bases). V was cut by 0 bases and J by 0 bases, with 9 bases left in between. Germline lookup yields CDR1 LGHNA and CDR2 YSLEER. This CDR3 is built from 15 residues. The CDR3 reads CASSQEGAGSYEQYF. For the CDR3, the DNA is TGCGCCAGCAGCCAAGAGGGGGCCGGCTCCTACGAGCAGTACTTC.

There are a few counts of this clone. In DNA form, the CDR3 reads TGTGCCAGCAGCCCCATGAGAGAGACCCAGTACTTC. Translation: CASSPMRETQYF. This chain links TRBV7-2 with TRBJ2-5, with D unresolved. The germline CDR1 and CDR2 sequences are SGHTA and FQGNSA. CDR3 length: 12 amino acids. V was clipped by 5 bases and J by 4 bases, with 8 bases between them.

This clone was picked up a small number of times. V and J are TRBV18 and TRBJ2-2; tentatively, D is TRBD2 (6 bases). The CDR3 runs 17 residues. With 4 bases removed from V and 1 base from J, the gap between germline ends came to 16 bases. The germline V gene encodes CDR1 KGHSH and CDR2 LQKENI. The CDR3 DNA reads TGTGCCAGCTCACGAAGCCTTAGCGGATTGAACACCGGGGAGCTGTTTTTT. Translating it yields CASSRSLSGLNTGELFF.

This clone was detected only a few times. Here the CDR3 reads CASSPRTEYEAFF. As DNA, the CDR3 is TGTGCCAGCAGCCCTCGGACAGAGTATGAAGCTTTCTTT. This rearrangement joins TRBV7-2 to TRBJ1-1, with a weak D call TRBD1 (6 bases). The CDR3 length is 13 residues. V shed 5 bases and J shed 7 bases, with 14 bases lying between them. Per the germline V gene, CDR1 is SGHTA and CDR2 is FQGNSA.

The V call is TRBV30, the J call TRBJ1-3; D is uncertain. CDR1 is GTSNPN and CDR2 is SVGIG in the germline V gene (reference sequence). V was trimmed by 5 bases and J by 5 bases, leaving 7 bases between them. This CDR3 is built from 11 residues. The CDR3 reads CAWAGRNTIYF. CDR3 in DNA: TGTGCCTGGGCGGGCCGAAACACCATATATTTT.

This clone was recorded a few times. The CDR3 loop reads CASSPQGGPVETQYF. CDR3 sequence (DNA): TGTGCCAGCAGCCCACAAGGAGGACCCGTGGAGACCCAGTACTTC. J is TRBJ2-5 and V is TRBV11-1; the D gene is possibly TRBD2 (5 bases). CDR3 length equals 15 residues. V lost 5 bases to trimming and J lost 5 bases, with 18 bases between them. Germline V CDR1 and CDR2: SGHAT, FQDESV (reference sequence).

This clone was counted only a few times. V is TRBV30 and J is TRBJ1-1; D is unclear. V gave up 1 base and J gave up 1 base, with 7 bases separating them. The CDR3 has 13 amino acids. CDR1 GTSNPN and CDR2 SVGIG come from the germline V gene (reference sequence). Written as DNA, the CDR3 is TGTGCCTGGAGTGAGCACCGGAACACTGAAGCTTTCTTT. Protein sequence: CAWSEHRNTEAFF. The whole variable domain, remainder taken from reference TRBV30 and TRBJ1-1, is SQTIHQWPATLVQPVGSPLSLECTVEGTSNPNLYWYRQAAGRGLQLLFYSVGIGQISSEVPQNLSASRPQDRQFILSSKKLLLSDSGFYLCAWSEHRNTEAFFGQGTRLTVV.

This rearrangement joins TRBV11-2 to TRBJ2-1; D remains ambiguous. Per the germline V gene, CDR1 is SGHAT and CDR2 is FQNNGV. The CDR3 runs to 16 residues. Deletions cut 5 bases from V and 0 bases from J, with 14 bases between. For the CDR3, the DNA is TGTGCCAGCAGCCACCCATCACAGAGCTCCTACAATGAGCAGTTCTTC. Amino acid sequence: CASSHPSQSSYNEQFF.

The chain carries TRBV5-6 and TRBJ2-3; 8 bases align to TRBD2. Germline V gives CDR1 SGHDT, CDR2 YYEEEE. V lost 5 bases and J lost 4; bases outside the gene matches: 9. There are 15 residues in the CDR3. As DNA, the CDR3 is TGTGCCAGCAGTCCACTTTCGGGGGGGCCAGATACGCAGTATTTT. This codes for CASSPLSGGPDTQYF.

The chain links TRBV29-1 to TRBJ2-3; TRBD2 matches 11 bases. After removal of 4 bases from V and 3 bases from J, the junction contained 18 bases not matched to a gene. The CDR3 runs to 19 residues. CDR1 SQVTM and CDR2 ANQGSEA come from the germline V gene. Written as DNA, the CDR3 is TGCAGCGTTGTACGGGTAGCGGGGGGGTCCTGGGGAAGGACAGATACGCAGTATTTT. As protein: CSVVRVAGGSWGRTDTQYF.

The chain combines TRBV5-4 with TRBJ2-6; possible D gene TRBD1, 5 bases. Germline assignment: CDR1 SGHNT and CDR2 YYREEE (reference sequence). The CDR3 extends over 17 amino acids. V lost 2 bases and J 1 base, leaving 13 bases between the germline ends. The CDR3 loop is CASSFKQDASGANVLTF. The CDR3 nucleotides read TGTGCCAGCAGCTTCAAACAGGATGCTTCTGGGGCCAACGTCCTGACTTTC. Filled out from reference TRBV5-4 and TRBJ2-6, the complete variable domain reads ETGVTQSPTHLIKTRGQQVTLRCSSQSGHNTVSWYQQALGQGPQFIFQYYREEENGRGNFPPRFSGLQFPNYSSELNVNALELDDSALYLCASSFKQDASGANVLTFGAGSRLTVL.

V and J are TRBV11-2 and TRBJ2-2; tentative D call: TRBD2 (6 bases). Germline V gene sequence: CDR1 SGHAT, CDR2 FQNNGV. Trimming took off 4 bases at V and 9 bases at J, with 30 bases between the two ends. The CDR3 has 19 residues. The CDR3 bases are TGTGCCAGCAGCTCGATTAGTGCCCCTCGGAGGGCCCGCGCGTGGGAGCTGTTTTTT. Amino acids: CASSSISAPRRARAWELFF.

The chain uses TRBV5-1 and TRBJ2-2; D is ambiguous. Trimming cost V 2 bases and J 2 bases, with 7 bases left between them. CDR1 SGHRS and CDR2 YFSETQ come from the germline V gene. The CDR3 has 14 residues. Written as DNA, the CDR3 is TGCGCCAGCAGCTTAGACACTAACACCGGGGAGCTGTTTTTT. Translation: CASSLDTNTGELFF. Together with reference TRBV5-1 and TRBJ2-2, the CDR3 gives the full variable domain: KAGVTQTPRYLIKTRGQQVTLSCSPISGHRSVSWYQQTPGQGLQFLFEYFSETQRNKGNFPGRFSGRQFSNSRSEMNVSTLELGDSALYLCASSLDTNTGELFFGEGSRLTVL.

The chain carries TRBV7-9 and TRBJ1-1, with 10 nucleotides matching TRBD1. In germline, CDR1 is SEHNR, CDR2 FQNEAQ (reference sequence). The V segment lost 5 bases and the J segment 3 bases; nucleotides outside the gene matches: 6. There are 15 residues in the CDR3. The CDR3 bases are TGTGCCAGCAGCCTCAGAGGGACAGGGGACACTGAAGCTTTCTTT. Protein product: CASSLRGTGDTEAFF. Complete variable domain (other parts from reference TRBV7-9 and TRBJ1-1): DTGVSQNPRHKITKRGQNVTFRCDPISEHNRLYWYRQTLGQGPEFLTYFQNEAQLEKSRLLSDRFSAERPKGSFSTLEIQRTEQGDSAMYLCASSLRGTGDTEAFFGQGTRLTVV.

This clone showed up just a few times. The CDR3 DNA reads as TGTGCCAGCGGGTGGACAGGGACGCGGAGTGAAAAACTGTTTTTT. It yields the protein CASGWTGTRSEKLFF. J is TRBJ1-4 and V is TRBV2; 8 bases are shared with TRBD1. J lost 7 bases, V lost 8 bases, and 12 bases had no gene match. This CDR3 region has 15 residues. CDR1 is SNHLY and CDR2 is FYNNEI in the germline V gene.

This clone was seen a handful of times. As DNA, the CDR3 is TGTGCCAGCAGCTTAATGGGCGGGGGGATTGATACGCAGTATTTT. Translating gives CASSLMGGGIDTQYF. The chain carries TRBV7-2 and TRBJ2-3, with TRBD2 matching over 8 bases. Germline V gene sequence: CDR1 SGHTA, CDR2 FQGNSA. This CDR3 has 15 residues. V shed 2 bases, J shed 6 bases, and the junction held 7 bases outside the gene matches.

The chain uses TRBV9 and TRBJ2-1, with TRBD2 matching over 12 bases. The CDR3 consists of 15 residues. Germline trimming cut 4 bases from V and 7 bases from J; bases unmatched to any gene: 6. Germline lookup yields CDR1 SGDLS and CDR2 YYNGEE. CDR3 DNA: TGTGCCAGCAGCCCTAGCGGGGGGGCAGAGAATGAGCAGTTCTTC. Encoded protein: CASSPSGGAENEQFF.

The V and J genes are TRBV30 and TRBJ2-3; 8 positions agree with TRBD1. The length of the CDR3 is 13 residues. Germline CDR1 reads GTSNPN; CDR2 reads SVGIG (reference sequence). Trimming at V came to 5 bases and at J to 6 bases, leaving 7 bases not matched to a gene. The CDR3 sequence: CAWRPGGKDTQYF. The CDR3 region has the DNA TGTGCCTGGCGCCCAGGGGGCAAGGATACGCAGTATTTT.

This clone was observed a few times. V and J are TRBV5-1 and TRBJ1-5; possible D gene TRBD1, 6 bases. V was trimmed by 7 bases and J by 3 bases, leaving 17 bases between them. Per the germline V gene, CDR1 is SGHRS and CDR2 is YFSETQ. The CDR3 is 15 residues long. The CDR3 loop reads CASAEGGSDNQPQHF. DNA of the CDR3: TGCGCCAGCGCCGAGGGGGGGTCGGACAATCAGCCCCAGCATTTT.

The chain uses TRBV7-6 and TRBJ2-1; TRBD2 matches at 16 bases. CDR1 is SGHVS and CDR2 is FNYEAQ in the germline V gene. The CDR3 loop spans 16 amino acids. With V trimmed by 5 bases and J by 9 bases, 7 bases remained unmatched. The CDR3 DNA is TGTGCCAGCAGCCCGGGACTAGCGGGAGGGCCCGGTGAGCAGTTCTTC. Translating it yields CASSPGLAGGPGEQFF.